Presented here are 30 T cell receptor beta chains from one specimen sequenced in a study of shared clonotypes between healthy human individuals. This table comes from immunoSEQ multiplex PCR, and its TCRdb copy is limited to in-frame clones, with some not included. There are about 710,000 clones in the sample; about three quarters occur only once, and under 2% lies in the top ten. The sample taken for sequencing was memory CD4+ T cells sorted from blood. Subset of the sample: CD45RA-negative fraction. Every receptor here comes from a woman in her 30s in good health.

This sequence joins TRBV5-4 and TRBJ2-5; TRBD2 agrees at 8 bases. The germline CDR1 and CDR2 sequences are SGHNT and YYREEE (reference sequence). J was trimmed by 5 bases and V by 1 base; bases with no gene match: 10. The CDR3 consists of 16 residues. In nucleotides, the CDR3 is TGTGCCAGCAGCTTGAGTAGTCGGGAGGGCCGGGAGACCCAGTACTTC. It specifies CASSLSSREGRETQYF.

The chain has TRBV4-1 and TRBJ2-5; 10 bases are a match to TRBD2. Germline trimming cut 4 bases from V and 0 bases from J; bases unmatched to any gene: 5. In germline, CDR1 is MGHRA, CDR2 YSYEKL. This CDR3 spans 16 amino acids. CDR3 DNA sequence: TGCGCCAGCAGCCTCGGACTAGCGGCGTACCAAGAGACCCAGTACTTC. This codes for CASSLGLAAYQETQYF.

This sequence joins TRBV5-1 and TRBJ1-2; D is unclear. Trimming stripped 1 base from V and 6 bases from J, with 13 bases between. Germline loops: CDR1 SGHRS, CDR2 YFSETQ. The CDR3 has 14 residues. CDR3 DNA sequence: TGCGCCAGCAGCTTGCGTTTTCCCCCCAATGGCTACACCTTC. Its protein product is CASSLRFPPNGYTF.

The chain couples TRBV5-4 to TRBJ2-5, with D possibly TRBD2 on 7 matching bases. The CDR3 covers 13 residues. Germline V gene lookup returns CDR1 SGHNT and CDR2 YYREEE (reference sequence). V lost 6 bases to trimming and J lost 3 bases, with 12 bases between them. CDR3 DNA: TGTGCCAGCACCGGGGGGCTCGAAGAGACCCAGTACTTC. Its translation: CASTGGLEETQYF.

The V call is TRBV4-1, the J call TRBJ1-5, with D possibly TRBD1 on 5 matching bases. Germline V CDR1 and CDR2: MGHRA, YSYEKL. Deletions cut 0 bases from V and 0 bases from J, with 18 bases between. This CDR3 is 19 amino acids long. The CDR3 DNA sequence: TGCGCCAGCAGCCAAGATGAGGGGTGGGGACGGCATAGCAATCAGCCCCAGCATTTT. This sequence encodes CASSQDEGWGRHSNQPQHF.

This clone has a count of ten or more. CDR3 loop: CAWSVAGTGKTQYF. Here the CDR3 DNA reads TGTGCCTGGAGTGTAGCTGGGACTGGAAAGACCCAGTACTTC. The rearrangement uses TRBV30 and TRBJ2-5; possible D gene TRBD2, 6 bases. V shed 0 bases and J shed 6 bases, with 14 bases lying between them. Looked up from germline, CDR1 is GTSNPN and CDR2 is SVGIG (reference sequence). The CDR3 is 14 amino acids.

This clone is a singleton in its sample. The chain has TRBV29-1 and TRBJ1-3, with a weak D call TRBD1 (6 bases). The V end was cut by 7 bases, the J end by 0 bases, with 10 bases between. Germline V CDR1 and CDR2: SQVTM, ANQGSEA. CDR3 length: 13 amino acids. The CDR3 loop reads CSGRGYSGNTIYF. DNA for the CDR3: TGCAGCGGCAGGGGATACTCTGGAAACACCATATATTTT.

The rearrangement joins TRBV30 to TRBJ2-5, with D perhaps assigned TRBD1 or TRBD2 (5 bases each). V was cut by 8 bases and J by 9 bases, with 22 bases left in between. CDR1 is GTSNPN and CDR2 is SVGIG in the germline V gene (reference sequence). The CDR3 totals 13 residues. This CDR3 is CARQDSPYGAQYF. DNA for the CDR3: TGTGCCCGGCAAGACAGCCCTTACGGGGCCCAGTACTTC.

This clone has just one count. The V call is TRBV5-1, the J call TRBJ2-7, with 8 bases fitting TRBD1. This CDR3 has 15 amino acids. V lost 1 base and J lost 0; bases outside the gene matches: 3. Per the germline V gene, CDR1 is SGHRS and CDR2 is YFSETQ. The CDR3 sequence is CASSLSGGASYEQYF. In nucleotides, the CDR3 is TGCGCCAGCAGCTTGTCAGGGGGCGCCTCCTACGAGCAGTACTTC.

The chain couples TRBV4-1 to TRBJ1-2, with unresolved D. Looked up from germline, CDR1 is MGHRA and CDR2 is YSYEKL. Trimming stripped 0 bases from V and 3 bases from J, with 11 bases between. This CDR3 comprises 15 residues. The CDR3 DNA is TGCGCCAGCAGCCAAGATATGGCGAAGGACTATGGCTACACCTTC. As protein: CASSQDMAKDYGYTF.

The rearrangement links TRBV10-3 to TRBJ2-7, with no clear D. Looked up from germline, CDR1 is ENHRY and CDR2 is SYGVKD. The CDR3 totals 15 residues. V shed 1 base and J shed 2 bases, with 12 bases lying between them. The CDR3 loop is CAISELWQPPYEQYF. The DNA for the CDR3 is TGTGCCATCAGTGAGTTGTGGCAGCCACCCTACGAGCAGTACTTC.

The gene calls are TRBV19 and TRBJ2-7; the D call may be TRBD1 or TRBD2 (5 bases each). V was pared by 3 bases and J by 5 bases, with 14 bases between. Germline loops: CDR1 LNHDA, CDR2 SQIVND (reference sequence). This CDR3 has 14 amino acids. CDR3 bases: TGTGCCAGTAGTATTGGGGGAAGGTACCACGAGCAGTACTTC. Translation: CASSIGGRYHEQYF.

V usage is TRBV2 and J usage is TRBJ1-5; 8 nucleotides align to TRBD1. Germline V gene lookup returns CDR1 SNHLY and CDR2 FYNNEI. V gave up 7 bases and J gave up 6 bases; unmatched junction bases: 11. The CDR3 length is 15 residues. The CDR3 loop is CASTRDQGASQPQHF. The CDR3 DNA reads TGTGCCAGCACCCGAGACCAGGGGGCATCTCAGCCCCAGCATTTT.

This chain uses TRBV2 with TRBJ2-1; 10 bases are a match to TRBD2. Germline CDR1 SNHLY, CDR2 FYNNEI. The CDR3 consists of 14 residues. V trimming: 8 bases; J trimming: 9 bases; junction bases outside the gene matches: 10. The DNA of the CDR3 is TGTGCCAGCCAGCGGGAGGGCCGTGTTGGTGAGCAGTTCTTC. This encodes CASQREGRVGEQFF.

The chain combines TRBV28 with TRBJ2-1; TRBD2 matches at 13 bases. The germline V gene has CDR1 MDHEN and CDR2 SYDVKM. Germline trimming cut 6 bases from V and 2 bases from J; bases unmatched to any gene: 13. The CDR3 consists of 19 residues. The CDR3 spells CASSGRGLAGSGPYNEQFF. The CDR3, as DNA: TGTGCCAGCAGCGGGAGGGGACTAGCGGGATCAGGCCCCTACAATGAGCAGTTCTTC.

At least ten counts were recorded for this clone. The chain carries TRBV2 and TRBJ2-2; TRBD1 matches at 8 bases. From germline, CDR1 is SNHLY and CDR2 FYNNEI. With V trimmed by 7 bases and J by 3 bases, 4 bases remained unmatched. The CDR3 is 14 residues long. CDR3 sequence reads: CASTGTGDTGELFF. In DNA, the CDR3 is TGTGCCAGCACCGGGACAGGCGACACCGGGGAGCTGTTTTTT.

The chain combines TRBV29-1 with TRBJ2-7; D is perhaps TRBD1 (6 bases). Trimming took 4 bases from V and 2 from J, leaving 12 bases between them. CDR3 size: 13 residues. In germline, CDR1 is SQVTM, CDR2 ANQGSEA. The CDR3 sequence: CSVVRQGTYEQYF. DNA of the CDR3: TGCAGCGTTGTAAGGCAGGGGACCTACGAGCAGTACTTC.

This clone has just a few counts. The V gene is TRBV29-1, the J gene TRBJ2-3; D gene ambiguous. V dropped 3 bases and J dropped 0 bases, with 10 bases sitting between them. Germline V gives CDR1 SQVTM, CDR2 ANQGSEA. The CDR3 runs 14 residues. This CDR3 is CSVDPLTSTDTQYF. CDR3 nucleotide sequence: TGCAGCGTTGATCCGTTAACTAGCACAGATACGCAGTATTTT.

The genes are TRBV6-1 and TRBJ2-1; 11 positions match TRBD2. The CDR3 totals 16 residues. CDR1 is MNHNS, CDR2 SASEGT, per germline. V gave up 1 base and J gave up 8 bases; unmatched junction bases: 7. The CDR3 here is CASSEGALAGVDEQFF. In DNA, the CDR3 is TGTGCCAGCAGTGAAGGGGCACTAGCGGGAGTCGATGAGCAGTTCTTC.

The genes are TRBV7-9 and TRBJ2-7; D is uncertain. Germline-derived CDR1 and CDR2 are SEHNR and FQNEAQ (reference sequence). With 2 bases removed from V and 5 bases from J, the gap between germline ends came to 10 bases. This CDR3 has 13 amino acids. In nucleotides, the CDR3 is TGTGCCAGCAGCTTATCCGGGTTAGACGAGCAGTACTTC. Encoded protein: CASSLSGLDEQYF. Variable domain in full (rest from reference TRBV7-9 and TRBJ2-7): DTGVSQNPRHKITKRGQNVTFRCDPISEHNRLYWYRQTLGQGPEFLTYFQNEAQLEKSRLLSDRFSAERPKGSFSTLEIQRTEQGDSAMYLCASSLSGLDEQYFGPGTRLTVT.

This CDR3 is CAWNRLAGGTMAGELFF. The CDR3 nucleotides read TGTGCCTGGAACCGACTAGCGGGAGGGACCATGGCCGGGGAGCTGTTTTTT. The J gene is TRBJ2-2, the V gene TRBV30; 14 bases are shared with TRBD2. CDR3 length equals 17 residues. Per the germline V gene, CDR1 is GTSNPN and CDR2 is SVGIG (reference sequence). The V and J ends lost 4 bases and 6 bases, in that order; junction bases with no gene match: 10.

This clone was seen more than once but under ten times. The rearrangement links TRBV7-9 to TRBJ2-5; D is perhaps TRBD2 (6 bases). Germline V lookup: CDR1 SEHNR, CDR2 FQNEAQ (reference sequence). The CDR3 is made up of 12 amino acids. The V and J ends lost 6 bases and 5 bases respectively, with 10 bases between them. CDR3 nucleotides: TGTGCCAGCAGTCTAGCGCTTGAGACCCAGTACTTC. As protein: CASSLALETQYF.

In this sample, this clone turned up once. V is TRBV6-5 and J is TRBJ2-7; a weak D match, TRBD2 (5 bases). V was clipped by 0 bases and J by 2 bases, with 11 bases between them. The CDR3 is made up of 15 amino acids. Germline V gene sequence: CDR1 MNHEY, CDR2 SVGAGI. CDR3 nucleotides: TGTGCCAGCAGTTACTCGGGAGCTAGTACCTACGAGCAGTACTTC. Translation: CASSYSGASTYEQYF.

The rearrangement links TRBV2 to TRBJ2-7; maybe TRBD1 (6 bases). Trimming cost V 1 base and J 2 bases, with 12 bases left between them. Germline V gene lookup returns CDR1 SNHLY and CDR2 FYNNEI. CDR3 size: 15 residues. CDR3 protein: CASSEDREFPYEQYF. The CDR3 DNA follows: TGTGCCAGCAGTGAAGACAGGGAATTCCCCTACGAGCAGTACTTC.

In this sample, this clone turned up once. The rearrangement uses TRBV5-4 and TRBJ2-7; perhaps TRBD2 as D (6 bases). The germline CDR1 and CDR2 sequences are SGHNT and YYREEE (reference sequence). V was clipped by 0 bases and J by 4 bases, with 14 bases between them. CDR3 length equals 15 residues. CDR3 residues: CASSLETGVGYEQYF. In DNA form, the CDR3 reads TGTGCCAGCAGCTTGGAGACGGGAGTCGGGTACGAGCAGTACTTC. The entire variable domain, with the rest obtained from reference TRBV5-4 and TRBJ2-7, is as follows: ETGVTQSPTHLIKTRGQQVTLRCSSQSGHNTVSWYQQALGQGPQFIFQYYREEENGRGNFPPRFSGLQFPNYSSELNVNALELDDSALYLCASSLETGVGYEQYFGPGTRLTVT.

The CDR3 region is CASSLGLEGYNEQFF. The CDR3 DNA is TGCGCCAGCAGCTTGGGTCTAGAGGGGTACAATGAGCAGTTCTTC. The chain has TRBV5-1 and TRBJ2-1; D is tentatively TRBD1 or TRBD2 (5 bases each). CDR3 size: 15 residues. The germline CDR1 and CDR2 sequences are SGHRS and YFSETQ. Trimming left V 0 bases short and J 4 bases short, with 11 bases between.

The rearrangement joins TRBV7-2 to TRBJ2-5; 8 bases fit TRBD2. CDR3 length: 13 amino acids. Per the germline V gene, CDR1 is SGHTA and CDR2 is FQGNSA. The J segment lost 5 bases and the V segment lost 7 bases, leaving 6 bases of the junction unmatched. CDR3 sequence: CASTTGTRETQYF. The CDR3 DNA reads TGTGCCAGCACCACGGGGACTAGGGAGACCCAGTACTTC.

This chain uses TRBV7-8 with TRBJ2-2; TRBD1 matches 8 bases. V lost 2 bases to trimming and J lost 4 bases; unmatched junction nucleotides: 15. This CDR3 is 19 amino acids long. Germline CDR1 and CDR2: SGHVS and FQNEAQ. The CDR3 here is CASSLKGRTGTGSTGELFF. The DNA for the CDR3 is TGTGCCAGCAGCTTAAAGGGGAGGACCGGGACAGGAAGCACCGGGGAGCTGTTTTTT.

J is TRBJ2-7 and V is TRBV7-2, with 10 positions matching TRBD1. The CDR3 is 16 amino acids. V dropped 5 bases and J dropped 2; count of bases not matched to a gene: 9. Germline-derived CDR1 and CDR2 are SGHTA and FQGNSA. The CDR3 nucleotides read TGTGCCAGCAGCCAGCGAAGGGGACAGGGGCCCTACGAGCAGTACTTC. Translation: CASSQRRGQGPYEQYF.

The chain combines TRBV6-5 with TRBJ1-1, with no clear D. This CDR3 is built from 15 residues. The V gene's germline CDR1 is MNHEY and CDR2 SVGAGI. Trimming took 0 bases from V and 4 from J, leaving 12 bases between them. The CDR3 bases are TGTGCCAGCAGTTACTCGACTCTTGAGGCCACTGAAGCTTTCTTT. Residues: CASSYSTLEATEAFF.